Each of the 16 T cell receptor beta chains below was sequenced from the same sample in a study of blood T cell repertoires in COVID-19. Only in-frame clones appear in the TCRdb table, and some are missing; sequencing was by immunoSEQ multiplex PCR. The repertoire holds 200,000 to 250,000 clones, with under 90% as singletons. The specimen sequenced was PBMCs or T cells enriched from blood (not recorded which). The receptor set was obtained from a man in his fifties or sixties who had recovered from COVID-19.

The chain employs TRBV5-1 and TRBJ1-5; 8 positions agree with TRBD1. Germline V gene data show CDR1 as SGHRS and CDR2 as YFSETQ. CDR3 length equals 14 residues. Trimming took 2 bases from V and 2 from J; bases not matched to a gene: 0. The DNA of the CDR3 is TGCGCCAGCAGCTTACAGGGGGGCAATCAGCCCCAGCATTTT. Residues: CASSLQGGNQPQHF.

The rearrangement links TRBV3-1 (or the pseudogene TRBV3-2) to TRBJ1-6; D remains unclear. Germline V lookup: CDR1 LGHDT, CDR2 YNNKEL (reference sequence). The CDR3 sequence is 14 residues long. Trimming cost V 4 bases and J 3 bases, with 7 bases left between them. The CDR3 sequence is CASSPVFYNSPLHF. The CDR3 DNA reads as TGTGCCAGCAGCCCCGTCTTCTATAATTCACCCCTCCACTTT.

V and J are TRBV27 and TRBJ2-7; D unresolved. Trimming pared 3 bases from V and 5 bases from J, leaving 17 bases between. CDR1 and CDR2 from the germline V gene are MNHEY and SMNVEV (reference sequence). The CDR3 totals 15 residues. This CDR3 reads CASSFWPPVFDEQYF. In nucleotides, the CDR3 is TGTGCCAGCAGTTTTTGGCCCCCCGTTTTCGACGAGCAGTACTTC.

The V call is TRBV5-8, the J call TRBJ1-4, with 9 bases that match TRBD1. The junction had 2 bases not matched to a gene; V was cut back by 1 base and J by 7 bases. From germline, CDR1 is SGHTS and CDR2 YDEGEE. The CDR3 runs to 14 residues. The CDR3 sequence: CASSLLTGGEKLFF. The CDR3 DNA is TGTGCCAGCAGCTTGTTGACAGGGGGTGAAAAACTGTTTTTT.

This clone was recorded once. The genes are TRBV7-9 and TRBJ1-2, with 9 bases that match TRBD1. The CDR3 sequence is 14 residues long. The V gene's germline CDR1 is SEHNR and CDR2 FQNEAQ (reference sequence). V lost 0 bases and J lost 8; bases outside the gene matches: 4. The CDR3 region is CASSLADRGYGYTF. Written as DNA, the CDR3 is TGTGCCAGCAGCTTAGCTGACAGGGGGTACGGCTACACCTTC. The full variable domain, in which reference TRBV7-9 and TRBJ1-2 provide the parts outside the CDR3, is DTGVSQNPRHKITKRGQNVTFRCDPISEHNRLYWYRQTLGQGPEFLTYFQNEAQLEKSRLLSDRFSAERPKGSFSTLEIQRTEQGDSAMYLCASSLADRGYGYTFGSGTRLTVV.

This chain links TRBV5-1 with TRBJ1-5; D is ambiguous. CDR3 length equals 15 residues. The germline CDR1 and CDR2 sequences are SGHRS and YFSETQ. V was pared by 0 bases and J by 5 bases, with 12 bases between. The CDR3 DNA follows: TGCGCCAGCAGCTTGGTGGGCAGTTCAGATCAGCCCCAGCATTTT. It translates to CASSLVGSSDQPQHF.

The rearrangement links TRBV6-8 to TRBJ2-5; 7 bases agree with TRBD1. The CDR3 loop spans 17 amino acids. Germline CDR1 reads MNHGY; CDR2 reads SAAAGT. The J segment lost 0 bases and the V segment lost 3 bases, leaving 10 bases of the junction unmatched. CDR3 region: CASSYSGQHKHQETQYF. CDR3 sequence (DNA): TGTGCCAGCAGTTATTCGGGACAGCACAAACACCAAGAGACCCAGTACTTC.

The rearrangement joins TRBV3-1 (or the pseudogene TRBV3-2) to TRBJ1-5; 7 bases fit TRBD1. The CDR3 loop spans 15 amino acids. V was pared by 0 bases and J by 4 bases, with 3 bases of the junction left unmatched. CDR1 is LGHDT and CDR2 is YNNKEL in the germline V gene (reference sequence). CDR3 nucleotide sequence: TGTGCCAGCAGCCAAGATACGACAGGGAATCAGCCCCAGCATTTT. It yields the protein CASSQDTTGNQPQHF.

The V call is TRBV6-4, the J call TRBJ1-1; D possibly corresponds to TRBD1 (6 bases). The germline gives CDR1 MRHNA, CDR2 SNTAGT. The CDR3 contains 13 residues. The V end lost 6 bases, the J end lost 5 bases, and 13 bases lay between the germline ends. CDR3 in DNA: TGTGCCAGCAGCCTATCAGGGGATACTGAAGCTTTCTTT. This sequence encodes CASSLSGDTEAFF.

The CDR3 is CASSAVGGQGDTQYF. The CDR3 nucleotides read TGTGCCAGCAGTGCTGTGGGGGGGCAGGGAGATACGCAGTATTTT. V and J are TRBV6-4 and TRBJ2-3; the D gene is possibly TRBD2 (7 bases). The CDR3 extends over 15 amino acids. The germline CDR1 and CDR2 sequences are MRHNA and SNTAGT. With 4 bases removed from V and 5 bases from J, the gap between germline ends came to 16 bases.

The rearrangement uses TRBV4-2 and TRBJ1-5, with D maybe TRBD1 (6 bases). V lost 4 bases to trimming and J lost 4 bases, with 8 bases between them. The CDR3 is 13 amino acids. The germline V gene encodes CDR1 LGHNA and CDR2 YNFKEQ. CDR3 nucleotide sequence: TGTGCCAGCAGCCCGGACAGTAATCAGCCCCAGCATTTT. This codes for CASSPDSNQPQHF.

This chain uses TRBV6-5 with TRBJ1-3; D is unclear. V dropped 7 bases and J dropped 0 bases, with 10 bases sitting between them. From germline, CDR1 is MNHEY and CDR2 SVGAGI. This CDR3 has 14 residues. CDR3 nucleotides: TGTGCCAGCAAGCCACTGAGCTCTGGAAACACCATATATTTT. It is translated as CASKPLSSGNTIYF.

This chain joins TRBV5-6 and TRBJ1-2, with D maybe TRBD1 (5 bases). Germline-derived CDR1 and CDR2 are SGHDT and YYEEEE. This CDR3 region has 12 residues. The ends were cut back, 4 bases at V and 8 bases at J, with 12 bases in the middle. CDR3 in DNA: TGTGCCAGCAGCGGTTCCAGGGTCGGCTACACCTTC. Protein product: CASSGSRVGYTF.

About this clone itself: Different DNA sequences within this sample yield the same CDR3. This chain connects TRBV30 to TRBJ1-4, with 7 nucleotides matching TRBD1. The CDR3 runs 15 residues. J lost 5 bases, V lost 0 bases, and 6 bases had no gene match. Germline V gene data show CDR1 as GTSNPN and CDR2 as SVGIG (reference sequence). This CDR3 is CAWSVRGQRNEKLFF. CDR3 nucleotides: TGTGCCTGGAGTGTACGGGGACAGCGCAATGAAAAACTGTTTTTT. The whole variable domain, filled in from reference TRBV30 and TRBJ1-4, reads SQTIHQWPATLVQPVGSPLSLECTVEGTSNPNLYWYRQAAGRGLQLLFYSVGIGQISSEVPQNLSASRPQDRQFILSSKKLLLSDSGFYLCAWSVRGQRNEKLFFGSGTQLSVL.

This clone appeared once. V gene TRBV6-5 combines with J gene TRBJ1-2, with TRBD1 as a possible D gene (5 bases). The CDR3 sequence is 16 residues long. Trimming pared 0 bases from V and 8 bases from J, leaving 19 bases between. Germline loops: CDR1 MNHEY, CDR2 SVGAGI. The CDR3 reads CASSYSPGHLLVGYTF. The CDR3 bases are TGTGCCAGCAGTTACTCTCCAGGGCACCTGCTAGTAGGCTACACCTTC.

Here the CDR3 DNA reads TGTGCCAGCAGCCAAGATCCGTCCTATCAGCCCCAGCATTTT. It specifies CASSQDPSYQPQHF. The V gene is TRBV3-1 (or the pseudogene TRBV3-2), the J gene TRBJ1-5, with unresolved D. The CDR3 contains 14 residues. The V end lost 0 bases, the J end lost 5 bases, and 8 bases lay between the germline ends. Per the germline V gene, CDR1 is LGHDT and CDR2 is YNNKEL (reference sequence).